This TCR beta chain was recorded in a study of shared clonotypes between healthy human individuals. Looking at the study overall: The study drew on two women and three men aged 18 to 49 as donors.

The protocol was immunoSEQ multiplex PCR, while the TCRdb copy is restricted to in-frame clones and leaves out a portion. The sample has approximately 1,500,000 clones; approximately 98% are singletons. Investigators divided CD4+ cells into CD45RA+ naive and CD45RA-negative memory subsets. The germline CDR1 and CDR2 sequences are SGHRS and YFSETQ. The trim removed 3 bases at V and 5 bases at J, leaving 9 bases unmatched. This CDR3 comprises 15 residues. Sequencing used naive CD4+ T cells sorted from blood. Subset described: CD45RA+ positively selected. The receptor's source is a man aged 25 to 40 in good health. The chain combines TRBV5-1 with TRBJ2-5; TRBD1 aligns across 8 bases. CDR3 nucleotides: TGCGCCAGCAGCTCCCCGCAGGGGGCTTCGGAGACCCAGTACTTC. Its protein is CASSSPQGASETQYF. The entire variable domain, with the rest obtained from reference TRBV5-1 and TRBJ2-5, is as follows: KAGVTQTPRYLIKTRGQQVTLSCSPISGHRSVSWYQQTPGQGLQFLFEYFSETQRNKGNFPGRFSGRQFSNSRSEMNVSTLELGDSALYLCASSSPQGASETQYFGPGTRLLVL.